The source of this TCR beta chain is a study of blood T cell repertoires in COVID-19. Looking at the study overall: In each case, the material was cDNA or gDNA derived from T cells, B-cell-depleted T cells, or PBMCs.

Original processing notes: The assay estimated nucleated cells by amplifying reference gene primers. Repertoires were generated with immunoSEQ multiplex PCR, while TCRdb's copy carries only in-frame clones and drops some. V and J calls and clone size are given by that table; D and trimming were obtained from the DNA. This sample has 55,000 to 90,000 clones; 85% to 90% occur once, and the top ten carry about 1.4%. This CDR3 has 16 amino acids. Germline V lookup: CDR1 SGHRS, CDR2 YFSETQ. V was clipped by 0 bases and J by 4 bases; unmatched bases: 6. This sequence joins TRBV5-1 and TRBJ2-5, with 10 positions matching TRBD2. This TCR was recovered from a human donor in a cohort sampled during active COVID-19. Material for sequencing was peripheral blood. CDR3 in amino acids: CASSLGLAGARETQYF. CDR3 sequence (DNA): TGCGCCAGCAGCTTGGGGCTAGCGGGAGCTAGAGAGACCCAGTACTTC.